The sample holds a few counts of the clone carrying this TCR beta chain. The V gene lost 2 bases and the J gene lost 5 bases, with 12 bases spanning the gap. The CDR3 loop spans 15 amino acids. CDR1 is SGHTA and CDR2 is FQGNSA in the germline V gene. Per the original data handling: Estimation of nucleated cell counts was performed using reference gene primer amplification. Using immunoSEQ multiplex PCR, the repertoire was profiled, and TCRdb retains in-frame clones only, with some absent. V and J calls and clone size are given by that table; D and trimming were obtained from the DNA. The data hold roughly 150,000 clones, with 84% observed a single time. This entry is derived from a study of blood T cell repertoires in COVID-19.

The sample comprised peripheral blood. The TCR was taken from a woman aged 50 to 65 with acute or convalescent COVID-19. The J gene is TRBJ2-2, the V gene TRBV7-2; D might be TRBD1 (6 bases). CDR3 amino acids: CASSLRQERTGELFF. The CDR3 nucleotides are TGTGCCAGCAGCTTAAGACAGGAGAGGACCGGGGAGCTGTTTTTT.